This T cell receptor beta chain was recorded in a study of cytomegalovirus exposure and HLA in healthy donors. Study as a whole: Earlier, approximately 110 million unique TCR beta sequences were recovered from around 190 million T cells by an analysis.

This clone was detected only a few times. The target antigen is unknown. PCR used 60 Vbeta primers and 13 Jbeta primers. Using immunoSEQ multiplex PCR, the repertoire was profiled, and TCRdb retains in-frame clones only, with some absent. The sample consists of around 200,000 clones, more than 75% of them appearing once. General observations from the study: Links to common viral pathogens appeared, in a later analysis, for several of the most significant clusters. Later on, a genetic analysis was performed. It linked a missense variant in DCLRE1C with V- and J-gene trimming of TCR beta. Analyzed later, most CMV-associated TCR beta chains appeared HLA-restricted.

This CDR3 is built from 13 residues. Germline lookup yields CDR1 SQVTM and CDR2 ANQGSEA. V lost 5 bases and J lost 7; bases outside the gene matches: 8. The specimen sequenced was PBMCs. The TCR was taken from a woman between 40 and 55 years old in good health and CMV-seronegative. This sequence joins TRBV29-1 and TRBJ1-5, with 7 bases aligning to TRBD1. Here the CDR3 DNA reads TGCAGCGTTCGAGGGGGCGCGGAACAGCCCCAGCATTTT. The encoded protein is CSVRGGAEQPQHF.